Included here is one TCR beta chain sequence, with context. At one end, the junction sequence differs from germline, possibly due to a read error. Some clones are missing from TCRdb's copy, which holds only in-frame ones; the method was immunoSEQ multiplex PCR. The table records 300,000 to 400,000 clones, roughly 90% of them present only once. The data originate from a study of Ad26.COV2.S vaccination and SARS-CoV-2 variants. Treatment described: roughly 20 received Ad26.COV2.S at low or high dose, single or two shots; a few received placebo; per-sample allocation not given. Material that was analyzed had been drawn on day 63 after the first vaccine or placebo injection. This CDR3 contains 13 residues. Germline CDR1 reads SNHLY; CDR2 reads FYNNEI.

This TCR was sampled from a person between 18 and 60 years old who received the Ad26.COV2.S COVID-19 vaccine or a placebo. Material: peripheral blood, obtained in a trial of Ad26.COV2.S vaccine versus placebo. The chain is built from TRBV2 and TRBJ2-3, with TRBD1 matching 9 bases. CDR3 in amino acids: CASRGQGTGTQYF. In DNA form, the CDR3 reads TGTGCCAGCAGGGGACAGGGCACAGGTACGCAGTATTTT.